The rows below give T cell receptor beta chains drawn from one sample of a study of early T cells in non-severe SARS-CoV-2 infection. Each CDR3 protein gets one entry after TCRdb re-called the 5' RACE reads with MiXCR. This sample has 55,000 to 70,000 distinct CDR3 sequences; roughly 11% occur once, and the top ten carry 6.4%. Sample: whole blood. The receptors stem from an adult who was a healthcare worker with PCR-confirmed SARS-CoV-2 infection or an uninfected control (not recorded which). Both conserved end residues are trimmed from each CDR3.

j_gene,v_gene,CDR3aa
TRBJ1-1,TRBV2,ASREGAEAF
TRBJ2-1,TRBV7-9,ASSPTGSGRVQNEQF
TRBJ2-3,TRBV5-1,ASSEASRGTDTQY
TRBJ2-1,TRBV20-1,SARLGGEQF
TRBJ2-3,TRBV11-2,ASSLSQGVPTDTQY
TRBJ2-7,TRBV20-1,SARDLGGGVDEQY
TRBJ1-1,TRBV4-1,ASSPLEGLGAF
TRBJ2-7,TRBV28,ASSLSDYEQY
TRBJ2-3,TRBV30,AWSFSSTDTQY
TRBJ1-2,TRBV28,ATYTGIDYGYT
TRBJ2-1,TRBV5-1,ASSLMGTVGPGGHEQF
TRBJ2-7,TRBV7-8,ASSPGLAGEYEQY
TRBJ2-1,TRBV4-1,ASSKLAGVRNEQF
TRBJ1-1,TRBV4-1,ASSQEPGVNTEAF
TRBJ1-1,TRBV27,PSSLEGYTEAF
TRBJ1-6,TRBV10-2,ASSEPPPNSPLH
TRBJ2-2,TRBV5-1,ASSSGTGGANTGELF
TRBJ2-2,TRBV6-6,ASNPPGQGVIGELF
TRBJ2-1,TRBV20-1,SAPPEGLDYNEQF
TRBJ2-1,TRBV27,ARGRGSRRRCYNEQF
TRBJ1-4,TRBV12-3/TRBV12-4,ASSFRPEKLF
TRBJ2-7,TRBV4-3,ASSQDVGTYEQY
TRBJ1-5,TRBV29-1,SVATGGAGNQPQH
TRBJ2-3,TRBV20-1,SASGGALTDTQY
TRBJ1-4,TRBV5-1,ASSLGQIATNEKLF
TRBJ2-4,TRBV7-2,ASSLIATGLAKNIQY
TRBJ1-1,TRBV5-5,ASSSTVNTEAF
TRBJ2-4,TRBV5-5,ASSLTGTDIQY
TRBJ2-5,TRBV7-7,ASSLVSRAGTQY
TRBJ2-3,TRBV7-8,ASRASGRTDTQY
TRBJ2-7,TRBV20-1,SAKYGGEQY
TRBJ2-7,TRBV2,ASSGVGQPPYEQY
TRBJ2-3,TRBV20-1,SARDPVGGPDTQY
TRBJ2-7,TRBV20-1,SARDISGSFYEQY
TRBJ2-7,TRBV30,AWAQPRTGKAYEQY
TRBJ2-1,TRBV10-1,ASSDMTRRGEQF
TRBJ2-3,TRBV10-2,ASSPGQTRTDTQY
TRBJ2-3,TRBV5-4,ASSSTRDTDTQY
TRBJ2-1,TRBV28,ASSAYGIDNEQF
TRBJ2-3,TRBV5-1,ASSLGQLNTDTQY
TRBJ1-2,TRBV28,ASSPWTGENGYT
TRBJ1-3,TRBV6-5,ASALGGSGNTIY
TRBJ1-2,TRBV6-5,ASSYSAVGGYT
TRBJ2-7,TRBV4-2,ASSQDGARFSDTFYEQY
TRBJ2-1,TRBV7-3,ASSLKGVRSGSNNEQF
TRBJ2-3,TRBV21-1,ASRAPRNAHTDTQY